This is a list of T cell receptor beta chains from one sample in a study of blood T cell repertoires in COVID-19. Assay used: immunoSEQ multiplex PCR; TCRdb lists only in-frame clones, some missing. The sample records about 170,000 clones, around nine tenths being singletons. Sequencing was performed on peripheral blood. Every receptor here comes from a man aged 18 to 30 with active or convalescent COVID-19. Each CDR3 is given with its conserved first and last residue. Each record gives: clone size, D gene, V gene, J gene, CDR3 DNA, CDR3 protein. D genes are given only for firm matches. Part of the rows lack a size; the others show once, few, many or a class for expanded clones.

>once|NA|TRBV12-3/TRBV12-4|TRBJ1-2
TGTGCCATCCAACTCAACTATGGCTACACCTTC
CAIQLNYGYTF
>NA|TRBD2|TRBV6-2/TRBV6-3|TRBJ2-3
TGTGCCAGCAGTTACTTCGAGGGTCCTAGCGGCGCCACAGATACGCAGTATTTT
CASSYFEGPSGATDTQYF
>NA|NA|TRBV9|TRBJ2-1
TGTGCCAGCAGTGCACAGGACAACTCCTACAATGAGCAGTTCTTC
CASSAQDNSYNEQFF
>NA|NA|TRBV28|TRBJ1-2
TGTGCCAGCACCTCAGTTGGTCAAGGAGGCACCTTC
CASTSVGQGGTF
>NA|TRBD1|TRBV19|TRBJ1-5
TGTGCCAGTAGTATAGCATTTGGGGACAGGGCTAGCAATCAGCCCCAGCATTTT
CASSIAFGDRASNQPQHF
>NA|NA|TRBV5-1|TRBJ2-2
TGCGCCAGCAGTCTCCCCGGGAGCGGGGAGCTGTTTTTT
CASSLPGSGELFF
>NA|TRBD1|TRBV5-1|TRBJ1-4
TGCGCCAGCAGCTTCCGGACAGGGGAAGAAAAACTGTTTTTT
CASSFRTGEEKLFF
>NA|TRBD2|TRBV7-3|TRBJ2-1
TGTGCCAGCAGCTTAACGTATAATAGCGGGAAGTACAATGAGCAGTTCTTC
CASSLTYNSGKYNEQFF
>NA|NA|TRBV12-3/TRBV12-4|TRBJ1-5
TGTGCCAGCAGTTTTTCCGATCAGCCCCAGCATTTT
CASSFSDQPQHF
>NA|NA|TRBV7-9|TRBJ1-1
TGTGCCAGCAGCTTAGAGGGGACAATCTTGAACACTGAAGCTTTCTTT
CASSLEGTILNTEAFF
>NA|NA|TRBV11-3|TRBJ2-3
TGTGCCAGCAGCTTAAATCCAGTCACAGATACGCAGTATTTT
CASSLNPVTDTQYF
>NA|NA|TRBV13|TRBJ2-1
TGTGCCAGCAGCCCTGGCCGAAGTTACAATGAGCAGTTCTTC
CASSPGRSYNEQFF
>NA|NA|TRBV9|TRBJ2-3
TGTGCCAGCAGCGTAGCGGGCGGGGATACGCAGTATTTT
CASSVAGGDTQYF
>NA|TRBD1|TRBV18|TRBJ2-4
TGTGCCAGCTCACCAGGAGAACAGGGGGCGGCCAAAAACATTCAGTACTTC
CASSPGEQGAAKNIQYF
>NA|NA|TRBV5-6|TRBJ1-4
TGTGCCAGCGGCAGGGCGTCTGGTGAAAAACTGTTTTTT
CASGRASGEKLFF
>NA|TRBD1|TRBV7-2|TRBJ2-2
TGTGCCAGCAGCTTCGGTCGGACAGGCCTATCCGGGGAGCTGTTTTTT
CASSFGRTGLSGELFF
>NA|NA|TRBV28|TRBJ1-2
TGTGCCAGCAGTCCATACGCGGGGTTTGCCTATGGCTACACCTTC
CASSPYAGFAYGYTF
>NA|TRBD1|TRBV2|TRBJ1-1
TGTGCCAGCAGCCAGACAGGGGGGAGATACACTGAAGCTTTCTTT
CASSQTGGRYTEAFF
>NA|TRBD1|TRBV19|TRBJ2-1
TGTGCCAGTAGTTACAGGGGTTTTAATGAGCAGTTCTTC
CASSYRGFNEQFF
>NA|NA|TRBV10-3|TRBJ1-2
TGTGCCAGCTCCGGCGGGAGCTCTCTAGCACCTAACTATGGCTACACCTTC
CASSGGSSLAPNYGYTF
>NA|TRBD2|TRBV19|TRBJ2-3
TGTGCCAGTAGTATTACTAGCGGGGCGAGTCCGCAGTATTTT
CASSITSGASPQYF
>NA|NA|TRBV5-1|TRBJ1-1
TGCGCCAGCAGCTTGGACAGGGTAAACACTGAAGCTTTCTTT
CASSLDRVNTEAFF
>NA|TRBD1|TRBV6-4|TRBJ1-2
TGTGCCAGCAGTGCAGGACAGGGGTCTTTGGGTGGCTACACCTTC
CASSAGQGSLGGYTF
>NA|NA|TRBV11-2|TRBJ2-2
TGTGCCAGCAGCTTTCCGGGGGAGCTGTTTTTT
CASSFPGELFF
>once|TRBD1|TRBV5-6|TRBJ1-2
TGTGCCAGCAGCTTACAGGGACAGGGTTTTGCGGGCTACACCTTC
CASSLQGQGFAGYTF
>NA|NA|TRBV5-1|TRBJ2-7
TGCGCCAGCAGCTTCCCTGGGAGCGGCTACGAGCAGTACTTC
CASSFPGSGYEQYF
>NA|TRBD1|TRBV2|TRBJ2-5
TGTGCCAGCATTACCGGGACAGGACGAGAGACCCAGTACTTC
CASITGTGRETQYF
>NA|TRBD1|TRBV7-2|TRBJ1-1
TGTGCCAGCAGCGTGGGACAGGGGGCTGAAGCTTTCTTT
CASSVGQGAEAFF
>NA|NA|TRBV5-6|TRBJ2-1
TGTGCCAGCAGCCATGACGGGAGCTCCTACAATGAGCAGTTCTTC
CASSHDGSSYNEQFF
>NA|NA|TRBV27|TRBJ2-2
TGTGCCAGCAGTCCCTGGGGTCAGGGGTTCGGGGAGCTGTTTTTT
CASSPWGQGFGELFF
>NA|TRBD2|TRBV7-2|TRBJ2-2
TGTGCCAGCAGCCCCGCGGGGGGGCGGACCGGGGAGCTGTTTTTT
CASSPAGGRTGELFF
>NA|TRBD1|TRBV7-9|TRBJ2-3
TGTGCCAGCAGCTTCGGGACAGGGAGGACAGATACGCAGTATTTT
CASSFGTGRTDTQYF
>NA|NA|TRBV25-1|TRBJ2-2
TGTGCCAGCAGTGAATCCTTTCAGGGGTTGGACACCGGGGAGCTGTTTTTT
CASSESFQGLDTGELFF
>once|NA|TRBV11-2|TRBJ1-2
TGTGCCAGCAGCTTAGGGTACCCAGGGGCAATGAGGGCCTACACCTTC
CASSLGYPGAMRAYTF
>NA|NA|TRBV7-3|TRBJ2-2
TGTGCCAGCACTGGAGGGCTCAGCACCGGGGAGCTGTTTTTT
CASTGGLSTGELFF
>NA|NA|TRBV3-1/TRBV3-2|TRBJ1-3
TGTGCCAGCAGCCAAGTAGACAGGCCCTCTGGAAACACCATATATTTT
CASSQVDRPSGNTIYF
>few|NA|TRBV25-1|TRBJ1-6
TGTGCCAGCAGTGACGACGGGGATGATAATTCACCCCTCCACTTT
CASSDDGDDNSPLHF
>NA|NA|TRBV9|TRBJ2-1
TGTGCCAGCAGCGTGGCGGGTTCCTACAATGAGCAGTTCTTC
CASSVAGSYNEQFF
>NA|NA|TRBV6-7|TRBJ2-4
TGTGCCAGCAGTTACCCCGGTCTTGCCAAAAACATTCAGTACTTC
CASSYPGLAKNIQYF
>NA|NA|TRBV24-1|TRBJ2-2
TGTGCCACCAGTCCCATCACAGGGAGCGACACCGGGGAGCTGTTTTTT
CATSPITGSDTGELFF
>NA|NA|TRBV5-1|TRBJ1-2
TGCGCCAGCAGCTTGAGTTCGGTGGACTATGGCTACACCTTC
CASSLSSVDYGYTF
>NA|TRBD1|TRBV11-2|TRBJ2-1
TGTGCCAGCAGGTTCGGGACAGTAGTAGAGCAGTTCTTC
CASRFGTVVEQFF
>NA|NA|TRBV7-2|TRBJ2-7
TGTGCCAGCAGCTTAGCGCAGGCAGGGGGGGAGCAGTACTTC
CASSLAQAGGEQYF
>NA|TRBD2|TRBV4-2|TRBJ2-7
TGTGCCAGCAGCCAAGAACAACTAGCGGGAGGCGCCCACGAGCAGTACTTC
CASSQEQLAGGAHEQYF
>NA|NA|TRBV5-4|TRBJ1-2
TGTGCCAGCAGCCCGGAACTGGGGGGGGAGCGTGGCTACACCTTC
CASSPELGGERGYTF
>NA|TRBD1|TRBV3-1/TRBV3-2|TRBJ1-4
TGTGCCAGCAGCCCGACAGGGGGCAATGAAAAACTGTTTTTT
CASSPTGGNEKLFF
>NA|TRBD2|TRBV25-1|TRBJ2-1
TGTGCCAGCAGTGATGGGAGGGGTTACAATGAGCAGTTCTTC
CASSDGRGYNEQFF
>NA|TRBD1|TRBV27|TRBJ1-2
TGTGCCAGCACCCCGACAGGGGGCGGTCATGGCTACACCTTC
CASTPTGGGHGYTF
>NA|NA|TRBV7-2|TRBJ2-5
TGTGCCAGCAGCTTTACGCCGGCCGGGGGAGAGACCCAGTACTTC
CASSFTPAGGETQYF
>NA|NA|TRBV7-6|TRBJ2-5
TGTGCCAGCAGCTTAGGAGCTAGAGGAGAGACCCAGTACTTC
CASSLGARGETQYF
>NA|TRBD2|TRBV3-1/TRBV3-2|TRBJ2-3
TGTGCCAGCAGCCTTAATGTCGGGGGGGCAACAGATACGCAGTATTTT
CASSLNVGGATDTQYF
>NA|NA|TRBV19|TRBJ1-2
TGTGCCAGTAGGGGATCGACAGGTATCCCTAACTATGGCTACACCTTC
CASRGSTGIPNYGYTF